The rows below give T cell receptor beta chains drawn from one sample of a study of blood T cells in healthy people across ages. TCRdb called the 5' RACE reads again in MiXCR, with one record for every CDR3 protein. The data show nearly 1 million distinct CDR3 sequences, 45% to 60% seen once. The sample comprised blood. All receptors come from a woman aged 60-75 years in good health. The CDR3 runs from the conserved cysteine through the conserved F or W. D genes are given only for firm matches. The size of a clone is reported for some rows only, either as once, few or many, or as a class for expanded clones.

d_gene	v_gene	abundance	j_gene	CDR3nt	CDR3aa
.	TRBV29-1	few	TRBJ2-1	TGCAGCGTTGTACAAGACAGGAGCTACAATGAGCAGTTCTTC	CSVVQDRSYNEQFF
.	TRBV29-1	once	TRBJ2-7	TGCAGCGCTGGCCACGGCGATGAGCAGTACTTC	CSAGHGDEQYF
TRBD2	TRBV20-1	few	TRBJ2-3	TGCAGTGCTCCGAAGCGGGAGGCAGATACGCAGTATTTT	CSAPKREADTQYF
TRBD2	TRBV27	once	TRBJ2-1	TGTGCCAGCAGGCGGGAGGGGACTGGGACGTCTGAGCAGTTCTTC	CASRREGTGTSEQFF
TRBD2	TRBV6-1	few	TRBJ2-1	TGTGCCACCAGACTAGCGGGATCTAATGAGCAGTTCTTC	CATRLAGSNEQFF
.	TRBV7-2	.	TRBJ2-5	TGTGCCAGCAGCGCATGTTACGGCTCGGGCGGGACCCAGTACTTC	CASSACYGSGGTQYF
.	TRBV10-3	.	TRBJ1-6	TGTGCCATCAGTGAGGATTCCTCAGGAGTAAATTCACCCCTCCACTTT	CAISEDSSGVNSPLHF
.	TRBV10-1	few	TRBJ2-3	TGCGCCAGCAGCGAACCCCCAGGGACGCAGTATTTT	CASSEPPGTQYF
.	TRBV29-1	.	TRBJ1-2	TGCAGCGTTGTTGGCCAGGGGAACTATGGCTACACCTTC	CSVVGQGNYGYTF
TRBD2	TRBV2	.	TRBJ2-5	TGTGCCAGCATGTGGTTAGCGGGAGGCGGAGAGACCCAGTACTTC	CASMWLAGGGETQYF
.	TRBV20-1	few	TRBJ2-3	TGCAGTGCTAGTCAAGCGGGCGGAGGGGACACAGATACGCAGTATTTT	CSASQAGGGDTDTQYF
.	TRBV7-2	few	TRBJ2-3	TGTGCCAGCAGCTCACCCGGGCCGAGGGGAGATACGCAGTATTTT	CASSSPGPRGDTQYF
TRBD2	TRBV7-2	.	TRBJ2-7	TGTGCCAGCAGCCTAGGACGAGCGGGAGCAAACGAGCAGTACTTC	CASSLGRAGANEQYF
.	TRBV4-1	.	TRBJ2-5	TGCGCCAGCAGCCAAGCCCCGAGAGGGGACGAGACCCAGTACTTC	CASSQAPRGDETQYF
.	TRBV15	.	TRBJ2-3	TGTGCCACTAGCAGGGGCGGCGGATCGGCAGATACGCAGTATTTT	CATSRGGGSADTQYF
.	TRBV21-1	once	TRBJ2-5	TGTGCCAGCAGCAAAGATGGGCGGGACGGCGGGGAGACCCAGTACTTC	CASSKDGRDGGETQYF
.	TRBV28	.	TRBJ2-7	TGTGCCAGCATGGGGGCAGGCTGGAGCCCCCCAACCTACGAGCAGTACTTC	CASMGAGWSPPTYEQYF
TRBD2	TRBV7-9	.	TRBJ2-7	TGTGCCAGCAGCTTACAGGGCGGGAGTACCTACGAGCAGTACTTC	CASSLQGGSTYEQYF
.	TRBV28	.	TRBJ2-5	TGTGCCAGCAGCCCGGCGCGGGGACAGCCGTACTTC	CASSPARGQPYF
.	TRBV7-3	.	TRBJ2-1	TGTGCCAGCAGCTTGGATCCAGCGGTCTCCTACAATGAGCAGTTCTTC	CASSLDPAVSYNEQFF
.	TRBV6-1	.	TRBJ2-7	TGTGCCAGCAGTTCTTCAGCACCCTACGAGCAGTACTTC	CASSSSAPYEQYF
.	TRBV7-6	few	TRBJ2-3	TGTGCCAGCAGCTCGGATGCAGATACGCAGTATTTT	CASSSDADTQYF
TRBD2	TRBV7-3	.	TRBJ2-2	TGTGCCAGCAGCTTAGAGGTAGCGGGAGGTGACGGGGAGCTGTTTTTT	CASSLEVAGGDGELFF
.	TRBV11-2	.	TRBJ2-7	TGTGCCAGCGCCCTCAGGGGCGGCGAGCAGTACTTC	CASALRGGEQYF
.	TRBV29-1	many	TRBJ2-5	TGCAGCAAGGCCGGGTGGGAGACCCAGTACTTC	CSKAGWETQYF
.	TRBV3-1	.	TRBJ2-6	TGTGCCAGCAGCCAAATAACCGCGGGGATCTCTGGGGCCAACGTCCTGACTTTC	CASSQITAGISGANVLTF
.	TRBV9	.	TRBJ2-7	TGTGCCAGCAGCGTAGCTGTCGACTCCTCCTACGAGCAGTACTTC	CASSVAVDSSYEQYF
TRBD2	TRBV3-1	.	TRBJ2-1	TGTGCCAGCAGCCAACCCACAGCGGGAGTGCGGTTCTTC	CASSQPTAGVRFF
.	TRBV20-1	few	TRBJ2-1	TGCAGTGCTAGAGATGGAAAACAGACATATTACAATGAGCAGTTCTTC	CSARDGKQTYYNEQFF
.	TRBV7-3	.	TRBJ2-7	TGTGCCAGCAGCCCAAACGCAGGGAACGACGAGCAGTACTTC	CASSPNAGNDEQYF
.	TRBV12-3/TRBV12-4	many	TRBJ2-3	TGTGCCAGCTTGGGTTACAGAAGTACGCAGTATTTT	CASLGYRSTQYF
TRBD1	TRBV25-1	once	TRBJ1-4	TGTGCCGGCAGCCCTTTCCCCCAGGGGGTTCGTGAAAAACTGTTTTTT	CAGSPFPQGVREKLFF
.	TRBV4-2	.	TRBJ2-5	TGTGCCAGCAGCCAAGATTGGGGTGGGGGGCTAGAGACCCAGTACTTC	CASSQDWGGGLETQYF
.	TRBV5-5	.	TRBJ1-2	TGTGCCAGCAGCTTGGAACAGGGCTACACCTTC	CASSLEQGYTF
.	TRBV24-1	.	TRBJ1-4	TGTGCCACCAGTGATAGTCTGAGACCTGAAAAACTGTTTTTT	CATSDSLRPEKLFF
.	TRBV29-1	.	TRBJ2-5	TGCAGCGTTGTTGGCCTACTCGGGGACAATGAGCAGTACTTC	CSVVGLLGDNEQYF
TRBD2	TRBV4-1	.	TRBJ2-7	TGCGCCAGCAGCTCTAGCGGGAGGGCCGTCGAGCGGTACTTC	CASSSSGRAVERYF
.	TRBV30	.	TRBJ2-3	TGTGCCTGGAGAGGGGTCACAGATACGCAGTATTTT	CAWRGVTDTQYF
TRBD2	TRBV7-2	few	TRBJ2-1	TGTGCCAGCAGCCCCGGACTAGCGGGAGGATCTGAGCAGTTCTTC	CASSPGLAGGSEQFF
TRBD2	TRBV4-1	.	TRBJ2-4	TGCGCCAGCAGCCAGTCACCGGGACTAGCAGCTAAGGAGGGAAACATTCAGTACTTC	CASSQSPGLAAKEGNIQYF